These 8 T cell receptor beta chains came from one sample sequenced in a study of OX40 agonist ivuxolimab in advanced cancers. Produced via immunoSEQ multiplex PCR; TCRdb's table is partial and in-frame only. The profile shows 20,000 or so clones, approximately 84% of them singletons. Specimen: CD4+ or CD8+ T cells sorted from blood, collected in a trial of the OX40 agonist ivuxolimab. The receptors shown here come from an adult with an advanced solid tumor such as melanoma, head and neck, liver or kidney cancer.

The CDR3, as DNA: TGTGCCAGTAGTGAGACAGGAGCCATAAATGGCTACACCTTC. It translates to CASSETGAINGYTF. The rearrangement joins TRBV19 to TRBJ1-2, with D perhaps TRBD1 (6 bases). Trimming stripped 5 bases from V and 6 bases from J, with 16 bases between. Germline lookup yields CDR1 LNHDA and CDR2 SQIVND (reference sequence). This CDR3 has 14 residues.

The chain carries TRBV10-3 and TRBJ2-5, with D maybe TRBD2 (6 bases). Per the germline V gene, CDR1 is ENHRY and CDR2 is SYGVKD. V lost 11 bases and J 7 bases, leaving 8 bases between the germline ends. This CDR3 contains 9 residues. CDR3 in amino acids: CALGGTQYF. The CDR3 DNA follows: TGTGCCCTCGGGGGGACCCAGTACTTC.

The chain is built from TRBV10-1 and TRBJ2-4, with 9 bases aligning to TRBD1. The CDR3 has 14 amino acids. Germline values: CDR1 WNHNN, CDR2 SYGVQD (reference sequence). J gave up 3 bases and V 6 bases, and 3 bases lay outside the gene matches. This chain's CDR3 is CASRDRGVKNIQYF. CDR3 DNA: TGCGCCAGCAGGGACAGGGGCGTCAAAAACATTCAGTACTTC.

This chain uses TRBV6-6 with TRBJ1-1; D not resolved. The germline gives CDR1 MNHNY, CDR2 SVGAGI (reference sequence). CDR3 length equals 14 residues. Trimming removed 0 bases from V and 0 bases from J, with 5 bases in between. The CDR3 DNA reads as TGTGCCAGCAGTTACTCAAGACTGAACACTGAAGCTTTCTTT. Translation: CASSYSRLNTEAFF.

V and J are TRBV2 and TRBJ1-1; the D is unclear. The V and J ends lost 4 bases and 1 base respectively, with 7 bases between them. From germline, CDR1 is SNHLY and CDR2 FYNNEI. The length of the CDR3 is 13 residues. The CDR3 is CASSGISNTEAFF. The DNA for the CDR3 is TGTGCCAGCAGTGGGATCTCGAACACTGAAGCTTTCTTT.

In this sample, this clone turned up once. The chain links TRBV7-2 to TRBJ2-2, with a weak D call TRBD1 (6 bases). V was cut by 8 bases and J by 3 bases, with 16 bases left in between. The length of the CDR3 is 15 residues. From germline, CDR1 is SGHTA and CDR2 FQGNSA. CDR3 in DNA: TGTGCCAGCTTCTCAAGGGGGACATACACCGGGGAGCTGTTTTTT. Protein sequence: CASFSRGTYTGELFF.

The chain has TRBV11-2 and TRBJ1-1, with TRBD1 as a possible D gene (5 bases). Germline CDR1 is SGHAT and CDR2 is FQNNGV. The CDR3 is made up of 16 amino acids. The ends were cut back, 0 bases at V and 4 bases at J, with 15 bases in the middle. CDR3 nucleotide sequence: TGTGCCAGCAGCTTAGATGCAGGGTTGAGTGGCACTGAAGCTTTCTTT. Its translation is CASSLDAGLSGTEAFF.

This clone was picked up a small number of times. V is TRBV29-1 and J is TRBJ2-5; 13 bases are shared with TRBD2. This CDR3 contains 14 residues. The ends lost 8 bases at V and 10 bases at J; junction bases unmatched: 13. Germline assignment: CDR1 SQVTM and CDR2 ANQGSEA. The CDR3 protein is CSPQGTSGVSDQYF. The CDR3 DNA sequence: TGCAGCCCCCAAGGGACTAGCGGGGTGTCCGACCAGTACTTC. The variable domain in full, with the rest retrieved from reference TRBV29-1 and TRBJ2-5, is SAVISQKPSRDICQRGTSLTIQCQVDSQVTMMFWYRQQPGQSLTLIATANQGSEATYESGFVIDKFPISRPNLTFSTLTVSNMSPEDSSIYLCSPQGTSGVSDQYFGPGTRLLVL.